This TCR beta chain was recorded in a study of response to subunit inactivated influenza vaccine. This clonotype was recorded a few times. Its target is not known. From the RT-PCR reads, TCRdb called clonotypes with MiXCR, one entry per CDR3 protein. Of fewer than 600,000 distinct CDR3 sequences listed, roughly 7.6% are singletons. CDR3 length: 16 residues. The germline V gene encodes CDR1 SGHVS and CDR2 FQNEAQ. V shed 2 bases, J shed 2 bases, and the junction held 6 bases outside the gene matches. The study, taken as a whole, reports: The authors proposed limited new T cell recruitment per seasonal influenza vaccination.

Material: PBMCs from blood, obtained 23 to 25 months after vaccination. This sequence joins TRBV7-8 and TRBJ2-4; 7 bases fit TRBD2. This receptor was taken from a man between 45 and 75 years old who received an inactivated influenza vaccine. The CDR3 region is CASSLNAAGSKNIQYF. The CDR3 nucleotides are TGTGCCAGCAGCTTAAATGCAGCGGGGTCCAAAAACATTCAGTACTTC.